This T cell receptor beta chain derives from a study of cytomegalovirus exposure and HLA in healthy donors. The CDR3 covers 14 residues. V trimming: 3 bases; J trimming: 8 bases; junction bases outside the gene matches: 4. The germline V gene encodes CDR1 SGHVS and CDR2 FQNEAQ. It was the approximately 110-subject validation cohort, separate from the roughly 700-subject first cohort, to which the donors belonged. Clones were sequenced by immunoSEQ multiplex PCR, and TCRdb holds only the in-frame ones, with some missing. The sample yields 71,000 or so clones, approximately 94% seen once. Comment on this clone: The antigen remains unidentified.

Study observations and caveats: In a later analysis, first-cohort TCR clusters were found to tend to co-occur in the 120 or so validation repertoires.

This clonotype was obtained from a man between 18 and 29 years old in good health and CMV-seropositive. Sequenced: PBMCs. The chain joins TRBV7-8 to TRBJ1-5, with 10 bases that match TRBD1. CDR3 sequence: CASSFDRGREPQHF. As DNA, the CDR3 is TGTGCCAGCAGCTTCGACAGGGGGCGGGAGCCCCAGCATTTT. Full variable domain (outside the CDR3, taken from reference TRBV7-8 and TRBJ1-5): GAGVSQSPRYKVAKRGQDVALRCDPISGHVSLFWYQQALGQGPEFLTYFQNEAQLDKSGLPSDRFFAERPEGSVSTLKIQRTQQEDSAVYLCASSFDRGREPQHFGDGTRLSIL.